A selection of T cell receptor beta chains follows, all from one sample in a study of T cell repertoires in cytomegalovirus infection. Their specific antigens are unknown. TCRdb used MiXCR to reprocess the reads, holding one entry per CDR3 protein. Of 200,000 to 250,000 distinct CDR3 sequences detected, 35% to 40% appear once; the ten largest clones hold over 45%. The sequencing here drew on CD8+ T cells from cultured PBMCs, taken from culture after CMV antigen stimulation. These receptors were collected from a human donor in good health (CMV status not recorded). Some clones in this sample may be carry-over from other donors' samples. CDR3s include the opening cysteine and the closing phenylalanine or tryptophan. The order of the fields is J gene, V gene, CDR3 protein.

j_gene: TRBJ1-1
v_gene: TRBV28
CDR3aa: CASTTPGQGAGNTEAFF

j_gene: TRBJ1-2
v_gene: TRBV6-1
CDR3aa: CASSEPSGQGMDGYTF

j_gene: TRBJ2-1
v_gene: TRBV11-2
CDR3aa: CASSLWVGDNSSYNEQFF

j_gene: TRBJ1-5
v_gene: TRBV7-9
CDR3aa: CASSLDFDRGQGQPQHF

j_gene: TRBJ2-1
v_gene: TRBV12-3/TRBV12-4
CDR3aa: CASSSLSRLGGERYYNEQFF

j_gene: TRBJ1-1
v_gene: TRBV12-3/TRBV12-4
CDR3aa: CASRNPENTEAFF

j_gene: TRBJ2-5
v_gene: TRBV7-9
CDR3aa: CASRPGQRETQYF

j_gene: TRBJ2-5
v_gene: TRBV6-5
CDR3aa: CASSDTSVRGRGYQETQYF

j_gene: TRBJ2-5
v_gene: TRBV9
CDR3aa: CASSIGLAGGGETQYF

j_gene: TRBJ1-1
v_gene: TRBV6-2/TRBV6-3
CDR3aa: CASSYPREGRRTEAFF

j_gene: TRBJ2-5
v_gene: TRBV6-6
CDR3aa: CASSYSPFQETQYF